Following are 2 T cell receptor beta chains from one sample sequenced in a study of cytomegalovirus exposure and HLA in healthy donors. The PCR used 60 Vbeta and 13 Jbeta primers. Sequenced by immunoSEQ multiplex PCR; TCRdb stores in-frame clones only, minus some. The data show roughly 120,000 clones, 65% to 80% seen once. Material: PBMCs. These receptors were collected from a woman in her thirties or forties in good health and CMV-seropositive.

The J gene is TRBJ2-2, the V gene TRBV5-8, with a weak D call TRBD2 (5 bases). Germline V lookup: CDR1 SGHTS, CDR2 YDEGEE. The V end lost 5 bases, the J end lost 6 bases, and 20 bases lay between the germline ends. This CDR3 has 16 residues. The DNA for the CDR3 is TGTGCCAGCAGTCAATATGGACTGGGCCCCTCCGGGGAGCTGTTTTTT. Translation gives CASSQYGLGPSGELFF.

The chain links TRBV7-9 to TRBJ2-7; D might be TRBD2 (6 bases). The CDR3 has 17 amino acids. Per the germline V gene, CDR1 is SEHNR and CDR2 is FQNEAQ (reference sequence). Trimming shortened V by 5 bases and J by 4 bases, and 24 bases separated the two germline ends. As DNA, the CDR3 is TGTGCCAGCAGCGTCCGGGAGACCTACGGCTCACCGTACGAGCAGTACTTC. This codes for CASSVRETYGSPYEQYF.